Listed here are 26 T cell receptor beta chains from one sample, sequenced in a study of blood T cell repertoires in COVID-19. Sequenced by immunoSEQ multiplex PCR; TCRdb stores in-frame clones only, minus some. The sample lists under 250,000 clones; around 84% were seen once. Sequencing was carried out using peripheral blood. These receptors came from a woman aged 60-70 years who had recovered from COVID-19.

This clone appeared once. The chain has TRBV6-5 and TRBJ2-3, with 10 bases aligning to TRBD2. There are 14 residues in the CDR3. CDR1 is MNHEY and CDR2 is SVGAGI in the germline V gene. V was clipped by 6 bases and J by 7 bases; unmatched bases: 7. The CDR3 DNA reads TGTGCCAGCAGCGTTAGCGGGGGGAGGAATACGCAGTATTTT. Translation gives CASSVSGGRNTQYF.

This chain connects TRBV5-6 to TRBJ1-2; 9 bases fit TRBD1. The length of the CDR3 is 15 residues. Germline values: CDR1 SGHDT, CDR2 YYEEEE. The junction had 8 bases not matched to a gene; V was cut back by 6 bases and J by 2 bases. The DNA of the CDR3 is TGTGCCAGCACCATGGGACAGGGTTACAACTATGGCTACACCTTC. Its translation is CASTMGQGYNYGYTF.

This sequence joins TRBV14 and TRBJ2-5; 10 bases line up with TRBD2. Per germline, CDR1 SGHDN and CDR2 FVKESK. V shed 0 bases and J 2 bases; nucleotides not matched to a gene: 9. This CDR3 is built from 18 residues. The CDR3 DNA follows: TGTGCCAGCAGCCAAGATAAGGTCGGACTAGCGGAACAAGAGACCCAGTACTTC. It specifies CASSQDKVGLAEQETQYF.

This chain uses TRBV5-1 with TRBJ2-7; D is possibly TRBD2 (5 bases). This CDR3 is 13 amino acids long. Germline V gives CDR1 SGHRS, CDR2 YFSETQ. V lost 1 base and J 7 bases, leaving 12 bases between the germline ends. CDR3 sequence reads: CASSLMVRGEQYF. DNA for the CDR3: TGCGCCAGCAGCTTGATGGTACGGGGAGAGCAGTACTTC.

This rearrangement joins TRBV4-1 to TRBJ1-4; D is uncertain. The germline V and J ends were trimmed by 1 base and 8 bases, with 8 bases remaining between them. The CDR3 is 13 amino acids. Germline loops: CDR1 MGHRA, CDR2 YSYEKL. The CDR3 DNA reads TGCGCCAGCAGCCAAGGGGCAGCCGAAAAACTGTTTTTT. It encodes CASSQGAAEKLFF.

Concerning this clone: The sample carries other DNA sequences with the same CDR3. This sequence joins TRBV6-5 and TRBJ1-2; 8 positions agree with TRBD1. V gave up 6 bases and J gave up 4 bases; unmatched junction bases: 4. Germline loops: CDR1 MNHEY, CDR2 SVGAGI. The CDR3 extends over 13 amino acids. The CDR3 spells CASRKTGAYGYTF. For the CDR3, the DNA is TGTGCCAGCAGAAAGACAGGGGCCTATGGCTACACCTTC.

This rearrangement joins TRBV27 to TRBJ2-3; D call uncertain. Trimming shortened V by 3 bases and J by 0 bases, and 7 bases separated the two germline ends. The CDR3 consists of 14 residues. Germline CDR1 reads MNHEY; CDR2 reads SMNVEV (reference sequence). CDR3 sequence: CASSLLTSTDTQYF. CDR3 nucleotides: TGTGCCAGCAGTTTGTTAACTAGCACAGATACGCAGTATTTT.

The rearrangement links TRBV5-1 to TRBJ1-3; D is unclear. V shed 0 bases and J shed 8 bases, with 12 bases lying between them. Germline CDR1 and CDR2: SGHRS and YFSETQ. The CDR3 spans 14 residues. The CDR3, as DNA: TGCGCCAGCAGCTTGGAGGCGGCCAGCGACACCATATATTTT. Amino acid sequence: CASSLEAASDTIYF.

The chain couples TRBV6-2 or TRBV6-3 to TRBJ2-7; 8 bases align to TRBD2. Germline V gene sequence: CDR1 MNHEY, CDR2 SVGEGT. Germline trimming cut 2 bases from V and 3 bases from J; bases unmatched to any gene: 6. The CDR3 has 15 residues. CDR3 nucleotides: TGTGCCAGCAGTTACACCGCCGGGGGGGGCTACGAGCAGTACTTC. Encoded protein: CASSYTAGGGYEQYF.

The chain combines TRBV7-9 with TRBJ1-1; D uncertain. The CDR3 extends over 14 amino acids. In germline, CDR1 is SEHNR, CDR2 FQNEAQ (reference sequence). Between the trimmed V and J ends, which lost 2 bases and 12 bases, there was a span of 19 bases. CDR3 amino acids: CASSLTGRTGSSFF. Here the CDR3 DNA reads TGTGCCAGCAGCTTAACGGGCCGAACGGGAAGCTCTTTCTTT.

This chain links TRBV7-3 with TRBJ1-2, with 11 bases matching TRBD1. This CDR3 contains 16 residues. Germline assignment: CDR1 SGHTA and CDR2 FQGTGA. J gave up 0 bases and V 0 bases, and 0 bases lay outside the gene matches. CDR3 sequence reads: CASSLTGQGANYGYTF. The CDR3 DNA reads TGTGCCAGCAGCTTAACGGGACAGGGGGCTAACTATGGCTACACCTTC. Using reference TRBV7-3 and TRBJ1-2 for the parts outside the CDR3, the full variable domain is GAGVSQTPSNKVTEKGKYVELRCDPISGHTALYWYRQSLGQGPEFLIYFQGTGAADDSGLPNDRFFAVRPEGSVSTLKIQRTERGDSAVYLCASSLTGQGANYGYTFGSGTRLTVV.

The chain has TRBV4-1 and TRBJ2-2; 7 nucleotides line up with TRBD1. J lost 6 bases, V lost 1 base, and 20 bases had no gene match. CDR3 length equals 20 residues. Germline CDR1 and CDR2: MGHRA and YSYEKL. The CDR3 protein is CASSQVLSLTGTARPGELFF. The CDR3, as DNA: TGCGCCAGCAGCCAAGTCCTGTCCCTGACCGGGACAGCTCGCCCCGGGGAGCTGTTTTTT.

This clone was found a few times. The chain carries TRBV10-1 and TRBJ2-3; D gene uncertain. This CDR3 is 13 amino acids long. Trimming pared 4 bases from V and 2 bases from J, leaving 7 bases between. The germline gives CDR1 WNHNN, CDR2 SYGVQD (reference sequence). CDR3 DNA: TGCGCCAGCAGTGCCCTAGTCACAGATACGCAGTATTTT. Its protein product is CASSALVTDTQYF.

The rearrangement links TRBV29-1 to TRBJ2-5; 9 nucleotides match TRBD2. V lost 3 bases, J lost 6 bases, and 14 bases stayed unmatched. Germline CDR1 and CDR2: SQVTM and ANQGSEA. This CDR3 region has 16 residues. CDR3 nucleotide sequence: TGCAGCGTTGATGGGTTTGGCGGGGGGGCCGCGAAGACCCAGTACTTC. Translating it yields CSVDGFGGGAAKTQYF.

The V and J genes are TRBV29-1 and TRBJ2-3, with 7 nucleotides matching TRBD2. In germline, CDR1 is SQVTM, CDR2 ANQGSEA. Trimming took 5 bases from V and 1 from J; bases not matched to a gene: 6. The CDR3 runs 14 residues. The DNA for the CDR3 is TGCAGCGTTTATCCGGGAGGACGCACAGATACGCAGTATTTT. This encodes CSVYPGGRTDTQYF.

The chain has TRBV29-1 and TRBJ2-1; maybe TRBD2 (5 bases). V lost 4 bases and J 4 bases, leaving 14 bases between the germline ends. Per germline, CDR1 SQVTM and CDR2 ANQGSEA. The CDR3 has 14 residues. DNA for the CDR3: TGCAGCGTTGGTTTGACTTCGGGGTACAATGAGCAGTTCTTC. The encoded protein is CSVGLTSGYNEQFF.

The chain carries TRBV11-2 and TRBJ2-3; TRBD2 matches 8 bases. Germline-derived CDR1 and CDR2 are SGHAT and FQNNGV. The CDR3 covers 14 residues. Trimming at V came to 5 bases and at J to 0 bases, leaving 1 base not matched to a gene. As DNA, the CDR3 is TGTGCCAGCAGCCCGGGGGGGAGCACAGATACGCAGTATTTT. Amino acid sequence: CASSPGGSTDTQYF.

The chain employs TRBV11-3 and TRBJ2-2; 12 bases match TRBD1. Germline V gives CDR1 SGHNT, CDR2 YENEEA. There are 15 residues in the CDR3. Trimming at V came to 3 bases and at J to 6 bases, leaving 2 bases not matched to a gene. Written as DNA, the CDR3 is TGTGCCAGCAGCTTGGGACAGGGGGCGGCCGGGGAGCTGTTTTTT. Translated: CASSLGQGAAGELFF.

The rearrangement links TRBV7-9 to TRBJ2-7; a weak D match, TRBD1 (6 bases). The germline gives CDR1 SEHNR, CDR2 FQNEAQ (reference sequence). CDR3 length: 18 amino acids. V was shortened by 4 bases and J by 2 bases, with 24 bases between the two germline ends. The CDR3 sequence: CASSSAGSRDTNTYEQYF. The CDR3 DNA is TGTGCCAGCAGCTCCGCCGGATCCCGGGACACTAACACCTACGAGCAGTACTTC.

Points on this clone: Because the CDR3 is missing its conserved closing phenylalanine or tryptophan, this is likely a read error. The DNA is omitted, as the CDR3 cannot be located on it reliably, and the CDR3 follows TCRdb's listing. V usage is TRBV30 and J usage is TRBJ2-7; the table calls TRBD2, which could not be checked here. Looked up from germline, CDR1 is GTSNPN and CDR2 is SVGIG (reference sequence). The CDR3 has 8 amino acids, counting both end residues. The CDR3 sequence is CAWGTAGT.

The J gene is TRBJ2-6, the V gene TRBV6-4; 12 nucleotides match TRBD1. The CDR3 is 17 residues long. The junction had 4 bases not matched to a gene; V was cut back by 3 bases and J by 4 bases. Germline V gene sequence: CDR1 MRHNA, CDR2 SNTAGT. In nucleotides, the CDR3 is TGTGCCAGCAGTGAGAGGGGACAGGGGGCCGGGGCCAACGTCCTGACTTTC. It codes for CASSERGQGAGANVLTF.

The sample holds one count of this clone. The J gene is TRBJ1-2, the V gene TRBV4-1; 8 positions agree with TRBD1. The CDR3 has 16 amino acids. Unmatched junction bases numbered 11, after V lost 1 base and J lost 7 bases. The germline V gene has CDR1 MGHRA and CDR2 YSYEKL. CDR3 nucleotides: TGCGCCAGCAGCCAAGTTTTACCAGCAGGGGGCCTTGGCTACACCTTC. This codes for CASSQVLPAGGLGYTF.

This clone was seen a single time. This chain uses TRBV4-1 with TRBJ2-2; TRBD1 is a possible D gene (6 bases). This CDR3 contains 13 residues. V was pared by 3 bases and J by 4 bases, with 6 bases between. Germline CDR1 and CDR2: MGHRA and YSYEKL. In DNA form, the CDR3 reads TGCGCCAGCAGCCAGACAGGCACCGGGGAGCTGTTTTTT. Its protein product is CASSQTGTGELFF.

This chain joins TRBV4-3 and TRBJ2-7; TRBD1 matches 9 bases. CDR3 length: 15 residues. V was clipped by 3 bases and J by 5 bases; unmatched bases: 8. Germline V gene data show CDR1 as LGHNA and CDR2 as YSLEER. The CDR3 protein is CASSQNTGGMDEQYF. The DNA of the CDR3 is TGCGCCAGCAGCCAGAATACAGGGGGCATGGACGAGCAGTACTTC.

This clone has only a few counts. The rearrangement joins TRBV27 to TRBJ1-5, with D unclear. The CDR3 is 13 residues long. Between the trimmed V and J ends, which lost 6 bases and 6 bases, there was a span of 12 bases. Germline V gene lookup returns CDR1 MNHEY and CDR2 SMNVEV (reference sequence). CDR3 protein: CASSRLSGQPQHF. CDR3 nucleotide sequence: TGTGCCAGCAGCCGGCTGTCGGGTCAGCCCCAGCATTTT.

V gene TRBV5-1 combines with J gene TRBJ2-5; 15 nucleotides align to TRBD2. The CDR3 sequence is 16 residues long. Trimming at V came to 4 bases and at J to 5 bases, leaving 6 bases not matched to a gene. In germline, CDR1 is SGHRS, CDR2 YFSETQ. DNA of the CDR3: TGCGCCAGCAGCCGCGGGACTAGCGGGGGGTTGGAGACCCAGTACTTC. This translates into CASSRGTSGGLETQYF. The whole variable domain, filled in from reference TRBV5-1 and TRBJ2-5, reads KAGVTQTPRYLIKTRGQQVTLSCSPISGHRSVSWYQQTPGQGLQFLFEYFSETQRNKGNFPGRFSGRQFSNSRSEMNVSTLELGDSALYLCASSRGTSGGLETQYFGPGTRLLVL.